This T cell receptor beta chain appears in the sequencing data of a study of identical twins. Study observations and caveats: Out-of-frame alpha sequences shared by twins showed excess low generation probability. The analysis was cross-sectional rather than longitudinal within donors.

There were only healthy Caucasians among the donors. This clonotype appeared a few times. Its target is not known. TCRdb recomputed calls from the 5' RACE reads with MiXCR, one row per CDR3 protein. The profile shows roughly 350,000 distinct CDR3 sequences, about 9% of them singletons. Sequenced input: naive T cells sorted from blood. This clonotype originated in a woman in her forties or fifties in good health.

CDR3 protein: CSFTRSGTGGANTGELFF. The CDR3 DNA sequence: TGCAGCTTTACTCGGTCCGGGACAGGGGGCGCGAACACCGGGGAGCTGTTTTTT. This chain connects TRBV29-1 to TRBJ2-2; 12 bases align to TRBD1. CDR1 and CDR2 (germline): SQVTM, ANQGSEA. The CDR3 has 18 residues. V was clipped by 8 bases and J by 0 bases; unmatched bases: 13.